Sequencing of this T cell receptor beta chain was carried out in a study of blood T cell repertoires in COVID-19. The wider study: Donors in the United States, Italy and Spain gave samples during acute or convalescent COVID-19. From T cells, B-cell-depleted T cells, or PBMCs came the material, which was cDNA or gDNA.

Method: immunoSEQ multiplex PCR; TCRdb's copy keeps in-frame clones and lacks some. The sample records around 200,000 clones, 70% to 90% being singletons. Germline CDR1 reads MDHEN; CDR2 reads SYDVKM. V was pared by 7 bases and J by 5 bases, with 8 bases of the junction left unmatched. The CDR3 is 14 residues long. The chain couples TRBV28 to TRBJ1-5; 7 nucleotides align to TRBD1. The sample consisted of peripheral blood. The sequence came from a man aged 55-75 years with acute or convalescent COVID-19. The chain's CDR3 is CASNWDRFHQPQHF. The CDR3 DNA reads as TGTGCCAGCAATTGGGACAGATTCCATCAGCCCCAGCATTTT.